This T cell receptor (beta chain) is from a study of cytomegalovirus exposure and HLA in healthy donors. Healthy donors of bone marrow made up the group. 13 Jbeta primers and 60 Vbeta primers were used for the PCR. Clones were sequenced by immunoSEQ multiplex PCR, and TCRdb holds only the in-frame ones, with some missing. The sample holds fewer than 150,000 clones, around 80% seen once. J lost 5 bases, V lost 1 base, and 4 bases had no gene match. The CDR3 is made up of 14 amino acids. The germline CDR1 and CDR2 sequences are SGHTA and FQGNSA. This clone was found a few times. Its matching antigen is unknown. Findings and limits, study-wide: Clonal expansion was found to be greater in HLA-associated TCR beta chains than in equally common others in a later analysis. Common viral pathogens were later found to be apparently linked to several of the most significant clusters. Analyzed later, association rates of TCRs varied across HLA loci, with DRB1 most and HLA-C fewest.

The source of this sequence is a female donor in good health and CMV-seropositive. V usage is TRBV7-2 and J usage is TRBJ2-5, with 7 bases fitting TRBD1. The source material was PBMCs. CDR3 sequence reads: CASSLGGGAETQYF. The DNA of the CDR3 is TGTGCCAGCAGCTTAGGAGGGGGCGCGGAGACCCAGTACTTC. Full variable domain (outside the CDR3, taken from reference TRBV7-2 and TRBJ2-5): GAGVSQSPSNKVTEKGKDVELRCDPISGHTALYWYRQSLGQGLEFLIYFQGNSAPDKSGLPSDRFSAERTGGSVSTLTIQRTQQEDSAVYLCASSLGGGAETQYFGPGTRLLVL.